The rows below give T cell receptor beta chains drawn from one sample of a study of glioma-infiltrating T cells after dendritic cell vaccination. Sequenced by immunoSEQ multiplex PCR; TCRdb stores in-frame clones only, minus some. This sample has fewer than 75,000 clones, with 85% to 90% found just once. The sequenced sample was blood, obtained after dendritic cell vaccination. The receptors derive from a human donor with glioblastoma. CDR3s include the opening cysteine and the closing phenylalanine or tryptophan. D genes are given only for firm matches. Where a row states a size, it is once, few, many or the class of an expanded clone; other rows omit it.

.	TRBV18	.	TRBJ1-6	CASSAGGYNSPLHF	TGTGCCAGCTCCGCGGGGGGCTATAATTCACCCCTCCACTTT
.	TRBV7-8	.	TRBJ1-5	CASSKQENQPQHF	TGTGCCAGCAGCAAACAGGAAAATCAGCCCCAGCATTTT
.	TRBV19	.	TRBJ2-4	CASSTEHVAKNIQYF	TGTGCCAGTAGTACCGAACATGTAGCCAAAAACATTCAGTACTTC
.	TRBV6-5	TRBD1	TRBJ2-5	CATTRQGGQETQYF	TGTGCCACCACCCGACAGGGTGGCCAAGAGACCCAGTACTTC
.	TRBV6-5	TRBD1	TRBJ2-7	CASSYRDSYEQYF	TGTGCCAGCAGCTACAGGGACAGCTACGAGCAGTACTTC
.	TRBV2	TRBD1	TRBJ2-2	CASSLDRENTGELFF	TGTGCCAGCAGTCTAGACAGGGAGAACACCGGGGAGCTGTTTTTT
.	TRBV30	.	TRBJ2-2	CAWSVLKNRGTGELFF	TGTGCCTGGAGTGTACTAAAGAATCGGGGCACCGGGGAGCTGTTTTTT
.	TRBV6-1	TRBD1	TRBJ1-1	CASRPGQVNTEAFF	TGTGCCAGCAGACCGGGACAGGTGAACACTGAAGCTTTCTTT
.	TRBV4-3	TRBD1	TRBJ1-6	CASGDRSNSPLHF	TGCGCCAGCGGGGACAGGAGTAATTCACCCCTCCACTTT
.	TRBV29-1	.	TRBJ1-3	CSVAGGEGNTIYF	TGCAGCGTTGCTGGAGGAGAAGGAAACACCATATATTTT
.	TRBV10-1	TRBD1	TRBJ2-2	CATRGQGNTGELFF	TGCGCCACCCGAGGACAGGGGAACACCGGGGAGCTGTTTTTT
.	TRBV12-5	.	TRBJ1-4	CASGLNREKLFF	TGTGCTAGTGGTTTGAACAGAGAAAAACTGTTTTTT
.	TRBV6-6	.	TRBJ1-3	CASSHTRVFSGNTIYF	TGTGCCAGCAGTCATACTCGGGTGTTCTCTGGAAACACCATATATTTT
.	TRBV7-2	TRBD1	TRBJ1-2	CASSVEQGANYGYTF	TGTGCCAGCAGCGTAGAACAGGGGGCGAACTATGGCTACACCTTC
few	TRBV27	.	TRBJ1-6	CASSLSGTGIGSPLHF	TGTGCCAGCAGTTTATCGGGTACAGGGATAGGTTCACCCCTCCACTTT
.	TRBV18	.	TRBJ2-1	CASSPVGGNEQFF	TGTGCCAGCTCACCAGTGGGGGGAAATGAGCAGTTCTTC
.	TRBV7-3	.	TRBJ2-3	CASSSFSSIERDTQYF	TGTGCCAGCAGCTCCTTTTCGTCTATTGAGCGAGATACGCAGTATTTT
.	TRBV21-1	.	TRBJ1-2	CASGGIRGTGYGYTF	TGTGCCAGCGGGGGGATACGGGGGACGGGCTATGGCTACACCTTC
.	TRBV5-4	.	TRBJ2-5	CASSPELETQYF	TGTGCCAGCAGCCCGGAGCTGGAGACCCAGTACTTC
.	TRBV2	TRBD2	TRBJ2-7	CASRSTWGGYEQYF	TGTGCCAGCAGATCGACATGGGGGGGGTACGAGCAGTACTTC
.	TRBV6-5	TRBD1	TRBJ2-3	CASSSSGTGADTQYF	TGTGCCAGCAGTTCCTCCGGGACAGGAGCAGATACGCAGTATTTT
.	TRBV5-1	.	TRBJ2-7	CASSYPGTYEQYF	TGCGCCAGCAGCTACCCGGGAACTTACGAGCAGTACTTC
.	TRBV6-6	.	TRBJ2-7	CASSPTSRLRHEQYF	TGTGCCAGCAGTCCGACCTCAAGACTAAGACACGAGCAGTACTTC
.	TRBV6-5	.	TRBJ2-1	CASRGRLYNEQFF	TGTGCCAGCAGAGGGAGGTTATACAATGAGCAGTTCTTC
.	TRBV7-2	TRBD2	TRBJ2-3	CASSLAGGLDTQYF	TGTGCCAGCAGTTTAGCGGGGGGTCTGGATACGCAGTATTTT
.	TRBV7-2	TRBD1	TRBJ2-5	CASSSTGGWKTQYF	TGTGCCAGCAGCTCAACAGGGGGCTGGAAGACCCAGTACTTC
.	TRBV25-1	.	TRBJ1-6	CASRQEGGSPLHF	TGTGCCAGCAGGCAGGAGGGTGGTTCACCCCTCCACTTT
medium-sized	TRBV5-6	TRBD1	TRBJ1-6	CASSRGDLDRGLNSPLHF	TGTGCCAGCAGCCGGGGAGACCTAGACAGGGGGCTTAATTCACCCCTCCACTTT
.	TRBV4-1	.	TRBJ2-5	CASSQDWTPKETQYF	TGCGCCAGCAGCCAAGATTGGACTCCCAAAGAGACCCAGTACTTC
.	TRBV6-6	.	TRBJ2-1	CASSYSRNEQFF	TGTGCCAGCAGTTACTCGCGAAATGAGCAGTTCTTC
.	TRBV5-1	.	TRBJ1-2	CASSSRSYGYTF	TGCGCCAGCAGTTCCAGGTCCTATGGCTACACCTTC
once	TRBV9	.	TRBJ2-2	CASSARLNTGELFF	TGTGCCAGCAGCGCCCGTTTGAACACCGGGGAGCTGTTTTTT
.	TRBV4-3	.	TRBJ2-5	CASSQDRGQETQYF	TGCGCCAGCAGCCAAGACAGGGGACAAGAGACCCAGTACTTC
.	TRBV11-2	.	TRBJ2-2	CASSSKRDTGELFF	TGTGCCAGCAGCTCCAAGCGGGACACCGGGGAGCTGTTTTTT
.	TRBV5-8	.	TRBJ2-2	CASTGEYTGELFF	TGTGCCAGCACTGGAGAGTATACCGGGGAGCTGTTTTTT
.	TRBV11-2	TRBD1	TRBJ1-6	CASSGQGNSPLHF	TGTGCCAGCAGCGGACAGGGGAATTCACCCCTCCACTTT
.	TRBV6-5	TRBD1	TRBJ2-5	CASSKGQQETQYF	TGTGCCAGCAGTAAGGGACAGCAAGAGACCCAGTACTTC
.	TRBV7-6	.	TRBJ1-3	CASSLGGPGNTIYF	TGTGCCAGCAGCTTAGGAGGGCCTGGAAACACCATATATTTT
once	TRBV28	TRBD1	TRBJ1-5	CASSTPWQGARAQHF	TGTGCCAGCAGTACCCCCTGGCAGGGGGCTAGGGCCCAGCATTTT